The present T cell receptor (beta chain) was sequenced within a study of blood T cell repertoires in COVID-19. Overall study context: Material from acute and convalescent COVID-19 was sourced from the United States, Italy and Spain. Sources were T cells, B-cell-depleted T cells, or PBMCs; the material itself was cDNA or gDNA.

Per the original methods: Scientists estimated how many nucleated cells there were by amplifying reference gene primers. Clones were sequenced by immunoSEQ multiplex PCR, and TCRdb holds only the in-frame ones, with some missing. V and J calls and clone size are given by that table; D and trimming were obtained from the DNA. The sample lists about 110,000 clones; 70% to 90% were seen once. CDR1 is LNHNV and CDR2 is YYDKDF in the germline V gene (reference sequence). The CDR3 extends over 16 amino acids. J lost 5 bases, V lost 4 bases, and 13 bases had no gene match. The sample comprised peripheral blood. This TCR came from a human donor in a cohort sampled during active COVID-19. This chain connects TRBV15 to TRBJ2-7, with 8 bases identical to TRBD1. The CDR3 nucleotides read TGTGCCACCAGCACAAGACAGGGGACGGCGAGGGACGAGCAGTACTTC. It specifies CATSTRQGTARDEQYF.